These T cell receptor beta chains were read from a single sample in a study of blood T cells in healthy people across ages. TCRdb re-derived calls from the 5' RACE reads in MiXCR, one entry per CDR3 protein. The sample records some 900,000 distinct CDR3 sequences, roughly 43% being singletons. Sequences were obtained from blood. These receptors were taken from a man under 40 in good health. CDR3s include the opening cysteine and the closing phenylalanine or tryptophan. Fields, in order: V gene, J gene, CDR3 protein.

>TRBV6-5|TRBJ2-5
CASSYSASGDFETQYF
>TRBV15|TRBJ2-3
CATSRPRTSGGADTQYF
>TRBV7-9|TRBJ1-6
CASSLEAAGNSPLHF
>TRBV20-1|TRBJ2-3
CSARGTSGGTDTQYF
>TRBV9|TRBJ2-3
CASSLMTGRDTQYF
>TRBV9|TRBJ1-2
CACSADREGGYTF
>TRBV20-1|TRBJ2-2
CSAVGPNRGTGELFF
>TRBV7-2|TRBJ1-6
CASSLDFQGTLHF
>TRBV7-2|TRBJ2-5
CVSSPGLLRQETQYF
>TRBV5-1|TRBJ2-4
CASSLEGTSGAKNIQYF
>TRBV20-1|TRBJ2-3
CSASTAGDTQYF
>TRBV5-1|-
CASSERQGGSEQYF
>TRBV6-1|TRBJ2-2
CASGARANTGELFF
>TRBV18|TRBJ2-3
CASSPQTGGRTDTQYF
>TRBV6-6|TRBJ2-5
CASRLTGSGETQYF
>TRBV15|TRBJ1-1
CATSTGVADREAFF
>TRBV30|TRBJ2-5
CAWSSGQMGQETQYF
>TRBV5-6|TRBJ1-1
CASSLGWGKNTEAFF
>TRBV27|TRBJ2-1
CASSQKGGPPYSEQFF
>TRBV4-2|TRBJ1-6
CASSQPGQGRNSPLHF
>TRBV24-1|TRBJ2-7
CATSVGPEGEQYF
>TRBV2|TRBJ1-2
CASSAWDSYGYTF
>TRBV2|TRBJ1-5
CASSVDGTDQPQHF
>TRBV5-1|TRBJ2-3
CASSLANPTPPKDTQYF
>TRBV6-1|TRBJ1-1
CASSEVSVTEAFF
>TRBV20-1|TRBJ2-1
CSASQMRGASYNEQFF
>TRBV20-1|TRBJ1-2
CSAATQSWSSTF
>TRBV29-1|TRBJ2-3
CSVEDTLTDTQYF
>TRBV11-2|TRBJ1-4
CASSLGDRTNEKLFF
>TRBV2|TRBJ1-1
CASRVQGGNTEAFF
>TRBV7-8|TRBJ1-1
CASSLALQGMNTEAFF
>TRBV28|TRBJ1-2
CASSPGINYGYTF
>TRBV6-5|TRBJ1-2
CASSYSGAPGYTF
>TRBV15|TRBJ1-2
CATSREGQANYGYTF
>TRBV9|-
CASSVGPPGALKDEQYF
>TRBV12-3/TRBV12-4|TRBJ2-2
CASSFGRWSGELFF
>TRBV29-1|TRBJ1-2
CSVPGQRNYGYTF
>TRBV20-1|TRBJ1-2
CSASGDLYGYTF
>TRBV6-5|TRBJ2-7
CRGGYEQYF
>TRBV5-1|TRBJ2-7
CASSDRSSSYEQYF
>TRBV24-1|TRBJ2-5
CATGTGIGEQYF
>TRBV28|TRBJ1-2
CASSLPIMGDGYTF
>TRBV3-1|TRBJ2-2
CASSLRTGSSGELFF
>TRBV24-1|TRBJ2-4
CATSDLPARVAKNIQYF
>TRBV28|TRBJ2-1
CASRTAGVIEDEQFF
>TRBV29-1|TRBJ2-1
CSVDPGAPSSYNEQFF
>TRBV6-5|TRBJ2-1
CASSYRPDNEQFF
>TRBV3-1|TRBJ1-3
CASSQDRRYGNTIYF
>TRBV4-1|TRBJ2-7
CASSQDGRGGSSYEQYF
>TRBV28|TRBJ2-3
CASSAPRGGSTDTQYF
>TRBV7-9|TRBJ2-1
CASRNRVGDEQFF
>TRBV20-1|TRBJ2-4
CSARAGQLKNIQYF